This TCR beta chain was identified in a study of blood T cell repertoires in COVID-19. Original analysis: Amplifying reference gene primers gave estimates of nucleated cell counts. Some clones are missing from TCRdb's copy, which holds only in-frame ones; the method was immunoSEQ multiplex PCR. V, J and clone size reflect that table, while D and trimming were determined from the DNA. The sample includes 100,000 to 150,000 clones, 60% to 75% seen only once; the top ten take approximately 2%. This CDR3 contains 14 residues. Germline V CDR1 and CDR2: SGHRS, YFSETQ. Trimming removed 0 bases from V and 5 bases from J, with 9 bases in between. This clone was detected only a few times.

The source of this sequence is a woman in her 70s with acute or convalescent COVID-19. This rearrangement joins TRBV5-1 to TRBJ2-1, with no clear D. Sequenced sample: peripheral blood. CDR3 region: CASSLAPGNNEQFF. CDR3 coding DNA: TGCGCCAGCAGCTTGGCGCCAGGAAACAATGAGCAGTTCTTC.